Included here is one TCR beta chain sequence, with context. Its target is unknown. This sample was included in a study of cytomegalovirus exposure and HLA in healthy donors. Study-level results: TCR beta chains numbering 164 were designated cytomegalovirus-associated. Most observed TCR sequences were rare, whereas some public TCRs were detected in many donors.

PCR amplification relied on 60 Vbeta primers (plus 13 Jbeta primers). This table comes from immunoSEQ multiplex PCR, and its TCRdb copy is limited to in-frame clones, with some not included. Found here are about 140,000 clones, roughly three quarters of them singletons; the top ten hold 1.5% to 2%. J lost 4 bases, V lost 0 bases, and 5 bases had no gene match. CDR1 LGHNA and CDR2 YNFKEQ come from the germline V gene. The CDR3 covers 15 residues. The sequence derives from a woman in her thirties in good health and CMV-seronegative. The source material was PBMCs. The genes are TRBV4-2 and TRBJ1-1, with 7 bases lining up with TRBD1. The CDR3 sequence is CASSQDLNRGTEAFF. The CDR3 DNA follows: TGTGCCAGCAGCCAAGATCTGAACAGGGGCACTGAAGCTTTCTTT.